One and the same sample provided the 15 T cell receptor beta chains below, sequenced in a study of vaccination and CD4 T cells after COVID-19. Cultured CD4+ T-cell DNA underwent Oncomine TCR Beta short-read sequencing. A single record per CDR3 protein comes from TCRdb applying MiXCR to the PCR reads. The data hold around 12,000 distinct CDR3 sequences, with 60% observed a single time. These receptors' antigens are unknown. Specified treatment: roughly nine-day PBMC culture with coronavirus spike peptide pools or control peptides (ViraFEST assay). Sample: CD4+ T cells from blood, cultured in vitro. These receptors all come from a human donor who had recovered from COVID-19.

This chain uses TRBV6-1 with TRBJ1-1; D may be TRBD1 (5 bases). The germline V gene has CDR1 MNHNS and CDR2 SASEGT. V shed 1 base and J shed 0 bases, with 6 bases lying between them. The CDR3 runs to 14 residues. CDR3 DNA: TGTGCCAGCAGTGAAGGGGGCCTGAACACTGAAGCTTTCTTT. It is translated as CASSEGGLNTEAFF.

This clonotype showed up just a few times. The rearrangement uses TRBV6-5 and TRBJ1-5; D might be TRBD1 (5 bases). Germline V gene lookup returns CDR1 MNHEY and CDR2 SVGAGI. The V end was cut by 4 bases, the J end by 7 bases, with 14 bases between. CDR3 length equals 14 residues. DNA for the CDR3: TGTGCCAGCAGTTTTTCAGGGCAGGGACAGCCCCAGCATTTT. Translated, it gives CASSFSGQGQPQHF.

This clonotype was detected only a few times. The chain carries TRBV7-9 and TRBJ2-7; 7 nucleotides align to TRBD2. Germline V gene lookup returns CDR1 SEHNR and CDR2 FQNEAQ (reference sequence). With V trimmed by 0 bases and J by 5 bases, 7 bases remained unmatched. There are 15 residues in the CDR3. CDR3 bases: TGTGCCAGCAGCTTAGCGGGGGGGGTAGGAAACGAGCAGTACTTC. This translates into CASSLAGGVGNEQYF.

This clonotype was observed a single time. This chain connects TRBV7-2 to TRBJ2-5, with TRBD1 matching over 7 bases. The CDR3 length is 13 residues. The germline gives CDR1 SGHTA, CDR2 FQGNSA. V was pared by 5 bases and J by 4 bases, with 4 bases of the junction left unmatched. This CDR3 reads CASSLGTAETQYF. For the CDR3, the DNA is TGTGCCAGCAGCCTAGGGACAGCAGAGACCCAGTACTTC.

The V gene is TRBV20-1, the J gene TRBJ2-7, with TRBD1 matching over 8 bases. The CDR3 loop spans 13 amino acids. Looked up from germline, CDR1 is DFQATT and CDR2 is SNEGSKA (reference sequence). V lost 5 bases, J lost 1 base, and 4 bases stayed unmatched. The CDR3 nucleotides are TGCAGTGCTCCGGACAGGGCGTCCTACGAGCAGTACTTC. Protein sequence: CSAPDRASYEQYF.

This clonotype has only a few counts. The chain joins TRBV15 to TRBJ1-1, with D uncertain. This CDR3 has 15 amino acids. Trimming removed 0 bases at V and 0 bases at J, with 8 bases between. Germline V gene sequence: CDR1 LNHNV, CDR2 YYDKDF (reference sequence). For the CDR3, the DNA is TGTGCCACCAGCAGAGAACGGGGTCTGAACACTGAAGCTTTCTTT. Translated: CATSRERGLNTEAFF.

The chain is built from TRBV20-1 and TRBJ2-3; a weak D match, TRBD2 (5 bases). Deletions cut 0 bases from V and 5 bases from J, with 21 bases between. This CDR3 has 17 residues. From germline, CDR1 is DFQATT and CDR2 SNEGSKA (reference sequence). The CDR3 reads CSARDLLLAGSLDTQYF. CDR3 nucleotide sequence: TGCAGTGCTAGAGATCTATTATTGGCGGGTAGTCTAGATACGCAGTATTTT.

The rearrangement uses TRBV7-9 and TRBJ2-2; the D is unclear. Germline values: CDR1 SEHNR, CDR2 FQNEAQ (reference sequence). With 1 base removed from V and 6 bases from J, the gap between germline ends came to 6 bases. The CDR3 length is 13 residues. CDR3 loop: CASSLVVPGELFF. As DNA, the CDR3 is TGTGCCAGCAGCTTAGTGGTTCCCGGGGAGCTGTTTTTT.

The gene calls are TRBV7-9 and TRBJ2-1; D gene ambiguous. CDR1 and CDR2 from the germline V gene are SEHNR and FQNEAQ (reference sequence). V was clipped by 5 bases and J by 6 bases, with 11 bases between them. The CDR3 is made up of 13 amino acids. CDR3: CASSPKPRNEQFF. In DNA form, the CDR3 reads TGTGCCAGCAGCCCCAAGCCCCGCAATGAGCAGTTCTTC.

This rearrangement joins TRBV3-1 to TRBJ1-6; D gene ambiguous. V was cut by 0 bases and J by 9 bases, with 12 bases left in between. In germline, CDR1 is LGHDT, CDR2 YNNKEL (reference sequence). CDR3 length: 15 residues. The chain's CDR3 is CASSQEPGGGSPLHF. The CDR3 bases are TGTGCCAGCAGCCAAGAACCAGGCGGAGGTTCACCCCTCCACTTT.

The chain carries TRBV20-1 and TRBJ2-1; 16 bases map to TRBD2. J gave up 10 bases and V 6 bases, and 12 bases lay outside the gene matches. The CDR3 covers 16 residues. From germline, CDR1 is DFQATT and CDR2 SNEGSKA (reference sequence). CDR3: CSAPGTSGRAVGEQFF. CDR3 sequence (DNA): TGCAGTGCCCCCGGGACTAGCGGGAGGGCCGTTGGAGAGCAGTTCTTC.

The rearrangement links TRBV28 to TRBJ2-2; TRBD2 aligns across 8 bases. CDR3 length equals 15 residues. Trimming took 7 bases from V and 6 from J; bases not matched to a gene: 10. The germline CDR1 and CDR2 sequences are MDHEN and SYDVKM. The CDR3, as DNA: TGTGCCAGCACCCTAAGCGGGAGAGTGGCCGGGGAGCTGTTTTTT. It yields the protein CASTLSGRVAGELFF. Drawing the rest from reference TRBV28 and TRBJ2-2, the complete variable domain is DVKVTQSSRYLVKRTGEKVFLECVQDMDHENMFWYRQDPGLGLRLIYFSYDVKMKEKGDIPEGYSVSREKKERFSLILESASTNQTSMYLCASTLSGRVAGELFFGEGSRLTVL.

The V and J genes are TRBV20-1 and TRBJ2-3, with D possibly matching TRBD2 (6 bases). The germline V gene encodes CDR1 DFQATT and CDR2 SNEGSKA (reference sequence). The CDR3 is made up of 15 amino acids. CDR3 in DNA: TGCAGCGCAATCCGGGACTCCGGCGTCACAGATACGCAGTATTTT. It encodes CSAIRDSGVTDTQYF.

The rearrangement links TRBV28 to TRBJ1-3; D may be TRBD1 (5 bases). This CDR3 region has 15 residues. V was cut by 4 bases and J by 1 base, with 11 bases left in between. Germline assignment: CDR1 MDHEN and CDR2 SYDVKM. Here the CDR3 DNA reads TGTGCCAGCAGTTCTGGACAAGCTTCTGGAAACACCATATATTTT. Translated: CASSSGQASGNTIYF.

V is TRBV10-3 and J is TRBJ2-3, with 9 bases fitting TRBD2. Germline lookup yields CDR1 ENHRY and CDR2 SYGVKD. V trimming: 3 bases; J trimming: 3 bases; junction bases outside the gene matches: 7. CDR3 size: 16 residues. CDR3 loop: CAISDGLAGVTDTQYF. In nucleotides, the CDR3 is TGTGCCATCAGTGATGGGTTAGCGGGAGTAACAGATACGCAGTATTTT.